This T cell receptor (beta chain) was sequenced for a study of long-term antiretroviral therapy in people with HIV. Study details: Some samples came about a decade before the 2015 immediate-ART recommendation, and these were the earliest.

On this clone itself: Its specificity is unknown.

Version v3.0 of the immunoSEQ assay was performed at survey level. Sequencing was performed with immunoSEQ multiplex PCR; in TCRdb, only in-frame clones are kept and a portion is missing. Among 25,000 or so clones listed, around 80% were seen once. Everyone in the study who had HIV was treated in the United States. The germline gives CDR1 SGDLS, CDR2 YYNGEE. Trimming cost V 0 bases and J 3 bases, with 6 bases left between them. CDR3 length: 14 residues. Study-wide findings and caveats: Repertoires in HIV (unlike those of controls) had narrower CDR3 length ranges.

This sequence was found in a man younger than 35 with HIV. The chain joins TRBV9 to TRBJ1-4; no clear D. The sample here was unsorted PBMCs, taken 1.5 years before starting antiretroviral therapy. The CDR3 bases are TGTGCCAGCAGCGTAGAGGGATCTAATGAAAAACTGTTTTTT. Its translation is CASSVEGSNEKLFF.